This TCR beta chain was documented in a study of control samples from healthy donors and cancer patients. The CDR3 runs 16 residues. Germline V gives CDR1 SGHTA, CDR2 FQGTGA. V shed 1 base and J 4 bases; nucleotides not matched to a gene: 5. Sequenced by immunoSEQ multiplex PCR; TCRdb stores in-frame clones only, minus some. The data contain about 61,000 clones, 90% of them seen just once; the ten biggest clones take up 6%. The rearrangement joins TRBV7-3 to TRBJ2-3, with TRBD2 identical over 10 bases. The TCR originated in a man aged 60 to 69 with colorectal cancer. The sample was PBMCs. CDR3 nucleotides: TGTGCCAGCAGCTTAATGGCAAGCGGGGGGGCAGATACGCAGTATTTT. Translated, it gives CASSLMASGGADTQYF.